The clone carrying this T cell receptor (beta chain) was seen more than once but under ten times. Its specificity is unknown. The data were obtained in a study of shared clonotypes between healthy human individuals. In germline, CDR1 is SNHLY, CDR2 FYNNEI. The CDR3 spans 14 residues. V shed 6 bases and J shed 3 bases, with 14 bases lying between them. Study-wide results and caveats: It was observed that roughly 5.1% of naive CD4 clonotypes were shared across several donors.

Donors, healthy HIV-negative adults, lacked recent acute infections or vaccinations. Original methodology: As immunoSEQ supplied junction-only sequences (without quality scores), filtering differed. Only in-frame clones appear in the TCRdb table, and some are missing; sequencing was by immunoSEQ multiplex PCR. That table supplies the V and J calls and clone size; D and trimming were determined from the DNA. The sample carries about 1 million clones, about 75% recorded once. The sequence came from a man aged 18-30 years in good health. The chain joins TRBV2 to TRBJ1-2, with D unclear. Sequenced: memory CD4+ T cells sorted from blood. Subset of the sample: CD45RA-negative fraction. The CDR3 loop is CASSQETGYYGYTF. The CDR3 bases are TGTGCCAGCAGCCAGGAGACGGGTTACTATGGCTACACCTTC.